These 24 T cell receptor beta chains came from one sample sequenced in a study of long-term antiretroviral therapy in people with HIV. Researchers report immunoSEQ v3.0 was run at survey level. Sequencing used immunoSEQ multiplex PCR; TCRdb keeps in-frame clones, though not all of them. Of about 24,000 clones in the sample, roughly 90% were seen once. This sample comprised unsorted PBMCs, obtained 1.8 years before starting antiretroviral therapy. The receptors come from a man aged 45 to 65 with HIV.

The chain employs TRBV12-5 and TRBJ2-1; 9 bases are shared with TRBD2. The CDR3 length is 16 residues. Germline V gives CDR1 LGHNT, CDR2 FRNRAP. The V gene end was trimmed by 5 bases and the J gene end by 8 bases; junction bases not matched to a gene: 13. For the CDR3, the DNA is TGTGCTAGTGGTCCCGGGGTTAGCGGGAGTTTCGATGAGCAGTTCTTC. It yields the protein CASGPGVSGSFDEQFF.

This rearrangement joins TRBV7-8 to TRBJ2-7; perhaps D is TRBD1 or TRBD2 (6 bases each). This CDR3 is built from 16 residues. Trimming left V 1 base short and J 4 bases short, with 17 bases between. Germline values: CDR1 SGHVS, CDR2 FQNEAQ. As DNA, the CDR3 is TGTGCCAGCAGCTTAGTGGGGGGCTTAGGCGGGTACGAGCAGTACTTC. It specifies CASSLVGGLGGYEQYF.

This chain uses TRBV4-2 with TRBJ1-3; 7 bases line up with TRBD1. The CDR3 is made up of 15 amino acids. Germline-derived CDR1 and CDR2 are LGHNA and YNFKEQ. J lost 2 bases, V lost 1 base, and 2 bases had no gene match. CDR3 residues: CASSQVTGAGNTIYF. The CDR3 DNA is TGTGCCAGCAGCCAAGTCACAGGGGCTGGAAACACCATATATTTT.

The CDR3 is CASSLGAHSGNTIYF. In nucleotides, the CDR3 is TGTGCCAGCAGCTTAGGAGCCCACTCTGGAAACACCATATATTTT. The V and J genes are TRBV11-2 and TRBJ1-3; D unresolved. The V gene lost 1 base and the J gene lost 0 bases, with 7 bases spanning the gap. This CDR3 has 15 amino acids. Germline V CDR1 and CDR2: SGHAT, FQNNGV.

This clone is a singleton in its sample. The chain carries TRBV30 and TRBJ2-7; 8 nucleotides match TRBD1. The CDR3 totals 14 residues. Germline lookup yields CDR1 GTSNPN and CDR2 SVGIG (reference sequence). The V and J ends lost 1 base and 5 bases, in that order; junction bases with no gene match: 7. CDR3 residues: CAWSGTGFLHEQYF. CDR3 nucleotides: TGTGCCTGGAGTGGGACAGGGTTCCTCCACGAGCAGTACTTC.

The J gene is TRBJ1-1, the V gene TRBV6-1, with D perhaps matching TRBD1 (5 bases). CDR1 and CDR2 (germline): MNHNS, SASEGT. Between the trimmed V and J ends, which lost 0 bases and 3 bases, there was a span of 11 bases. The CDR3 covers 15 residues. CDR3 nucleotide sequence: TGTGCCAGCAGTGAAGCCGGGGCCAGGGACACTGAAGCTTTCTTT. This encodes CASSEAGARDTEAFF.

The chain carries TRBV14 and TRBJ2-3, with 9 positions matching TRBD1. The CDR3 runs 15 residues. CDR1 and CDR2 (germline): SGHDN, FVKESK. Trimming took 4 bases from V and 1 from J; bases not matched to a gene: 3. The CDR3 DNA reads as TGTGCCAGCAGCCTTAGGACAGGGGGCACAGATACGCAGTATTTT. Amino acids: CASSLRTGGTDTQYF.

The chain is built from TRBV6-5 and TRBJ2-5; a possible D gene is TRBD1 (5 bases). This CDR3 has 15 residues. Germline CDR1 is MNHEY and CDR2 is SVGAGI. Trimming cost V 0 bases and J 5 bases, with 13 bases left between them. The CDR3 protein is CASSYSAGHAETQYF. Here the CDR3 DNA reads TGTGCCAGCAGTTACTCGGCAGGGCATGCGGAGACCCAGTACTTC.

V gene TRBV9 combines with J gene TRBJ1-2; D is ambiguous. Between the trimmed V and J ends, which lost 3 bases and 8 bases, there was a span of 14 bases. CDR3 size: 13 residues. Germline CDR1 reads SGDLS; CDR2 reads YYNGEE. The CDR3: CASSGPADDGYTF. CDR3 bases: TGTGCCAGCAGCGGACCAGCGGATGACGGCTACACCTTC.

The chain is built from TRBV30 and TRBJ2-7; D may be TRBD2 (5 bases). CDR3 length: 14 residues. The V gene's germline CDR1 is GTSNPN and CDR2 SVGIG (reference sequence). With 5 bases removed from V and 4 bases from J, the gap between germline ends came to 18 bases. The CDR3 here is CAWGRKGRRYEQYF. The DNA of the CDR3 is TGTGCCTGGGGGCGGAAAGGTCGGAGGTACGAGCAGTACTTC. Drawing the rest from reference TRBV30 and TRBJ2-7, the complete variable domain is SQTIHQWPATLVQPVGSPLSLECTVEGTSNPNLYWYRQAAGRGLQLLFYSVGIGQISSEVPQNLSASRPQDRQFILSSKKLLLSDSGFYLCAWGRKGRRYEQYFGPGTRLTVT.

The CDR3 nucleotides are TGCGCCAGCAGCAGTCAGGGCGTCGTTATAGGCACTGAAGCTTTCTTT. The encoded protein is CASSSQGVVIGTEAFF. This chain joins TRBV5-1 and TRBJ1-1, with D possibly matching TRBD1 (5 bases). The germline CDR1 and CDR2 sequences are SGHRS and YFSETQ. CDR3 length equals 16 residues. Trimming took 4 bases from V and 4 from J, leaving 20 bases between them.

This clone came up a few times. The chain carries TRBV27 and TRBJ1-2; D might be TRBD1 (5 bases). The V end was cut by 3 bases, the J end by 5 bases, with 22 bases between. Per the germline V gene, CDR1 is MNHEY and CDR2 is SMNVEV (reference sequence). The CDR3 runs 17 residues. CDR3 nucleotides: TGTGCCAGCAGTTTCGGTGGGACGGCGGCAATCGGGTATGGCTACACCTTC. Its protein is CASSFGGTAAIGYGYTF.

This sequence joins TRBV28 and TRBJ2-7; unclear D gene. Between the trimmed V and J ends, which lost 6 bases and 0 bases, there was a span of 6 bases. The CDR3 is 12 residues long. CDR1 MDHEN and CDR2 SYDVKM come from the germline V gene. CDR3 DNA: TGTGCCAGCAGCTACATCTCCTACGAGCAGTACTTC. Translation: CASSYISYEQYF.

This chain joins TRBV9 and TRBJ2-3, with 8 nucleotides matching TRBD2. The V and J ends lost 6 bases and 5 bases, in that order; junction bases with no gene match: 8. Germline V gene sequence: CDR1 SGDLS, CDR2 YYNGEE. The length of the CDR3 is 14 residues. Here the CDR3 reads CASNRGGDIDTQYF. The CDR3 bases are TGTGCCAGCAACCGGGGGGGGGACATAGATACGCAGTATTTT. Combining the CDR3 with reference TRBV9 and TRBJ2-3 gives the whole variable domain DSGVTQTPKHLITATGQRVTLRCSPRSGDLSVYWYQQSLDQGLQFLIQYYNGEERAKGNILERFSAQQFPDLHSELNLSSLELGDSALYFCASNRGGDIDTQYFGPGTRLTVL.

The chain carries TRBV5-1 and TRBJ2-2, with D tentatively TRBD1 (5 bases). The germline CDR1 and CDR2 sequences are SGHRS and YFSETQ. V lost 4 bases, J lost 3 bases, and 16 bases lay in between. This CDR3 spans 16 amino acids. CDR3 sequence: CASSHRGRSYTGELFF. The CDR3 DNA follows: TGCGCCAGCAGCCATAGGGGAAGGAGTTACACCGGGGAGCTGTTTTTT.

By its share, this clone is medium-sized (0.01 to 0.1%). The chain couples TRBV6-6 to TRBJ2-1, with a weak D call TRBD1 (6 bases). This CDR3 spans 12 amino acids. The germline V gene encodes CDR1 MNHNY and CDR2 SVGAGI (reference sequence). V shed 2 bases and J shed 10 bases, with 9 bases lying between them. CDR3 DNA sequence: TGTGCCAGCAGTTACGATACAGGGGAGCAGTTCTTC. It yields the protein CASSYDTGEQFF.

The rearrangement links TRBV2 to TRBJ2-2, with 8 nucleotides matching TRBD2. Germline V gene lookup returns CDR1 SNHLY and CDR2 FYNNEI. With 6 bases clipped from V and 0 bases from J, the junction kept 6 bases outside the gene matches. This CDR3 is built from 16 residues. The CDR3 sequence is CASSEEGLANTGELFF. Written as DNA, the CDR3 is TGTGCCAGCAGCGAGGAGGGACTAGCGAACACCGGGGAGCTGTTTTTT.

This clone appeared once. J is TRBJ2-5 and V is TRBV15; 15 nucleotides match TRBD2. CDR3 length equals 17 residues. CDR1 and CDR2 from the germline V gene are LNHNV and YYDKDF (reference sequence). V lost 5 bases, J lost 0 bases, and 4 bases stayed unmatched. The CDR3 DNA follows: TGTGCCACCAGCCGCGGGACTAGCGGGGGGAACCAAGAGACCCAGTACTTC. Its protein product is CATSRGTSGGNQETQYF.

The chain recombines TRBV5-1 with TRBJ2-1; D gene unclear. Trimming stripped 0 bases from V and 4 bases from J, with 8 bases between. The V gene's germline CDR1 is SGHRS and CDR2 YFSETQ. This CDR3 comprises 14 residues. The CDR3 reads CASSLDRPYNEQFF. CDR3 bases: TGCGCCAGCAGCTTGGACAGACCTTACAATGAGCAGTTCTTC.

V is TRBV5-1 and J is TRBJ2-3; 9 nucleotides agree with TRBD2. The CDR3 is 17 residues long. Germline CDR1 SGHRS, CDR2 YFSETQ. Germline trimming cut 4 bases from V and 2 bases from J; bases unmatched to any gene: 11. The CDR3 reads CASSPPTGTSITDTQYF. The CDR3 DNA reads TGCGCCAGCAGCCCCCCAACCGGGACTAGCATCACAGATACGCAGTATTTT.

This rearrangement joins TRBV7-3 to TRBJ1-3, with D perhaps matching TRBD1 (5 bases). Trimming cost V 0 bases and J 2 bases, with 14 bases left between them. Germline values: CDR1 SGHTA, CDR2 FQGTGA. CDR3 size: 17 residues. CDR3 sequence: CASSLTPKDSAGNTIYF. The CDR3 DNA sequence: TGTGCCAGCAGCTTAACCCCTAAAGACAGCGCTGGAAACACCATATATTTT. The whole variable domain, filled in from reference TRBV7-3 and TRBJ1-3, reads GAGVSQTPSNKVTEKGKYVELRCDPISGHTALYWYRQSLGQGPEFLIYFQGTGAADDSGLPNDRFFAVRPEGSVSTLKIQRTERGDSAVYLCASSLTPKDSAGNTIYFGEGSWLTVV.

This chain links TRBV27 with TRBJ2-6; TRBD1 or TRBD2 may be the D gene (5 bases each). Germline CDR1 and CDR2: MNHEY and SMNVEV (reference sequence). Trimming took off 2 bases at V and 0 bases at J, with 14 bases between the two ends. The CDR3 has 18 residues. The CDR3 spells CASSLGGRLISGANVLTF. The CDR3 DNA sequence: TGTGCCAGCAGTTTAGGGGGTCGCCTTATCTCTGGGGCCAACGTCCTGACTTTC.

V usage is TRBV6-5 and J usage is TRBJ1-2; unclear D gene. CDR1 and CDR2 from the germline V gene are MNHEY and SVGAGI. The CDR3 runs 13 residues. The V and J ends lost 2 bases and 4 bases respectively, with 8 bases between them. CDR3 loop: CASSYPEGYGYTF. In nucleotides, the CDR3 is TGTGCCAGCAGTTACCCCGAGGGCTATGGCTACACCTTC.

V usage is TRBV5-4 and J usage is TRBJ2-2, with D possibly TRBD2 on 5 matching bases. This CDR3 has 16 residues. CDR1 is SGHNT, CDR2 YYREEE, per germline (reference sequence). V lost 2 bases, J lost 2 bases, and 13 bases lay in between. The CDR3 nucleotides are TGTGCCAGCAGCTTTCTTCTAGCCGGAAACACCGGGGAGCTGTTTTTT. This encodes CASSFLLAGNTGELFF.